This TCR beta chain was observed in a study of T-cell memory formation after mild COVID-19. At the level of the study: Largely, TCR clusters stayed within a single donor.

Notes on this clonotype: Its antigen remains unidentified.

CDR1 is KGHDR and CDR2 is SFDVKD in the germline V gene. V lost 9 bases and J 7 bases, leaving 11 bases between the germline ends. This CDR3 region has 11 residues. TCRdb re-derived calls from the 5' RACE reads in MiXCR, one entry per CDR3 protein. The table records roughly 410,000 distinct CDR3 sequences, more than 20% of them present only once. Study-wide results and limits: Later expanders leaned toward CD4+, whereas clones contracting from day 15 to 85 were balanced CD4/CD8. CD4+ contracting clones were mainly CM and EM; CD8+ ones, EMRA. Pre-infection memory harbored some responding clones, suggesting cross-reactive memory joined.

V gene TRBV24-1 combines with J gene TRBJ1-2; the D is unclear. The sequencing input was PBMCs or a T cell subset sorted from them (not recorded which). The TCR sequence derives from an adult woman who had mild COVID-19 (a few samples of this study predate the infection). Cell type and time point are not known. The CDR3 DNA sequence: TGTGCCACCTCAGCAGACGTTGGCTACACCTTC. This gives the protein CATSADVGYTF.